Listed here are 21 T cell receptor beta chains from one sample, sequenced in a study of cytomegalovirus exposure and HLA in healthy donors. Use of 60 Vbeta and 13 Jbeta primers characterized the PCR. Method: immunoSEQ multiplex PCR; TCRdb's copy keeps in-frame clones and lacks some. The profile covers some 150,000 clones, with 75% to 80% appearing a single time and roughly 1.6% taken by the ten largest. Specimen: PBMCs. The receptor set was obtained from a female donor in good health and CMV-seronegative.

The V gene is TRBV19, the J gene TRBJ2-4; TRBD1 is a possible D gene (6 bases). Trimming took 5 bases from V and 5 from J, leaving 13 bases between them. This CDR3 has 14 residues. CDR1 is LNHDA, CDR2 SQIVND, per germline (reference sequence). The CDR3 nucleotides are TGTGCCAGTAGTTATCAGGGGAGAGAAAACATTCAGTACTTC. This codes for CASSYQGRENIQYF.

This clone was counted a single time. The J gene is TRBJ2-7, the V gene TRBV6-5; TRBD2 might be the D (5 bases). Trimming removed 5 bases at V and 2 bases at J, with 16 bases between. The CDR3 is made up of 15 amino acids. CDR1 and CDR2 (germline): MNHEY, SVGAGI. The CDR3 is CASSPQWGAAYEQYF. The CDR3 DNA sequence: TGTGCCAGCAGTCCACAGTGGGGAGCCGCCTACGAGCAGTACTTC.

This clone was detected many times. The V gene is TRBV10-3, the J gene TRBJ1-4; 9 bases map to TRBD1. The CDR3 contains 14 residues. Germline V CDR1 and CDR2: ENHRY, SYGVKD. Trimming took 9 bases from V and 5 from J; bases not matched to a gene: 7. CDR3 residues: CAISGTGKNEKLFF. Written as DNA, the CDR3 is TGTGCCATTTCCGGGACAGGGAAAAATGAAAAACTGTTTTTT.

In this sample, this clone turned up once. The chain links TRBV12-1 to TRBJ2-7; the table's D call, TRBD1, was not checked against the DNA. TRBV12-1 is an annotated pseudogene. The CDR3 loop spans 15 amino acids. The CDR3 loop is CASSKTVRDSYEQYF. The CDR3 DNA sequence: TGTGCCAGCAGCAAGACAGTAAGGGACTCCTACGAGCAGTACTTC.

J is TRBJ1-1 and V is TRBV7-9, with 7 bases identical to TRBD1. Germline V CDR1 and CDR2: SEHNR, FQNEAQ (reference sequence). The trim removed 3 bases at V and 0 bases at J, leaving 4 bases unmatched. CDR3 size: 15 residues. CDR3 in amino acids: CASSLQGGLNTEAFF. In DNA, the CDR3 is TGTGCCAGCAGCTTGCAGGGGGGCTTGAACACTGAAGCTTTCTTT.

This chain uses TRBV19 with TRBJ1-2, with 9 bases fitting TRBD1. V gave up 7 bases and J gave up 6 bases; unmatched junction bases: 6. In germline, CDR1 is LNHDA, CDR2 SQIVND (reference sequence). The CDR3 length is 13 residues. CDR3 bases: TGTGCCAGTAAAACCGGGACAGGGCATGGCTACACCTTC. Encoded protein: CASKTGTGHGYTF. Combining the CDR3 with reference TRBV19 and TRBJ1-2 gives the whole variable domain DGGITQSPKYLFRKEGQNVTLSCEQNLNHDAMYWYRQDPGQGLRLIYYSQIVNDFQKGDIAEGYSVSREKKESFPLTVTSAQKNPTAFYLCASKTGTGHGYTFGSGTRLTVV.

The genes are TRBV9 and TRBJ2-2; a weak D match, TRBD1 (6 bases). This CDR3 contains 14 residues. Germline CDR1 and CDR2: SGDLS and YYNGEE. Trimming cost V 3 bases and J 4 bases, with 10 bases left between them. CDR3 residues: CASSDREVTGELFF. The CDR3 DNA sequence: TGTGCCAGCAGCGACAGGGAAGTCACCGGGGAGCTGTTTTTT. Drawing the rest from reference TRBV9 and TRBJ2-2, the complete variable domain is DSGVTQTPKHLITATGQRVTLRCSPRSGDLSVYWYQQSLDQGLQFLIQYYNGEERAKGNILERFSAQQFPDLHSELNLSSLELGDSALYFCASSDREVTGELFFGEGSRLTVL.

This clone has only one observation. The chain employs TRBV11-2 and TRBJ2-1, with a tentative D call TRBD1 (6 bases). Germline V gene data show CDR1 as SGHAT and CDR2 as FQNNGV. Deletions cut 7 bases from V and 3 bases from J, with 16 bases between. The CDR3 sequence is 15 residues long. The CDR3 DNA follows: TGTGCCAGCACTGGAACGAGAGGGGGCTACAATGAGCAGTTCTTC. It yields the protein CASTGTRGGYNEQFF. The full variable domain, its missing parts supplied by reference TRBV11-2 and TRBJ2-1, is EAGVAQSPRYKIIEKRQSVAFWCNPISGHATLYWYQQILGQGPKLLIQFQNNGVVDDSQLPKDRFSAERLKGVDSTLKIQPAKLEDSAVYLCASTGTRGGYNEQFFGPGTRLTVL.

V and J are TRBV19 and TRBJ2-7; the match to TRBD1 covers 8 bases. V was pared by 8 bases and J by 2 bases, with 5 bases of the junction left unmatched. CDR3 length: 13 amino acids. Per germline, CDR1 LNHDA and CDR2 SQIVND (reference sequence). The CDR3 region is CASRGQGPYEQYF. The CDR3 bases are TGTGCCAGTCGAGGACAGGGCCCCTACGAGCAGTACTTC.

This clone was detected only a few times. Other DNA sequences of this sample code for an identical CDR3. The J gene is TRBJ1-1, the V gene TRBV10-3; D is ambiguous. Trimming stripped 4 bases from V and 2 bases from J, with 8 bases between. The CDR3 has 13 amino acids. CDR1 is ENHRY and CDR2 is SYGVKD in the germline V gene. The CDR3 DNA reads TGTGCCATCAGTGGTGCGCCCAACACTGAAGCTTTCTTT. Residues: CAISGAPNTEAFF.

The chain has TRBV6-5 and TRBJ2-7; 8 bases agree with TRBD1. Germline V gene lookup returns CDR1 MNHEY and CDR2 SVGAGI. This CDR3 is 13 amino acids long. The ends lost 5 bases at V and 6 bases at J; junction bases unmatched: 6. The CDR3 spells CASSQDRVGEQYF. The CDR3 DNA sequence: TGTGCCAGCAGTCAGGACAGGGTCGGCGAGCAGTACTTC.

The chain recombines TRBV29-1 with TRBJ1-2, with 8 bases aligning to TRBD1. CDR1 is SQVTM, CDR2 ANQGSEA, per germline. This CDR3 spans 13 amino acids. V dropped 5 bases and J dropped 1; count of bases not matched to a gene: 3. For the CDR3, the DNA is TGCAGCGTTCTGACAGGGGTTAACTATGGCTACACCTTC. Encoded protein: CSVLTGVNYGYTF.

V and J are TRBV5-4 and TRBJ2-5, with 7 bases lining up with TRBD2. With V trimmed by 0 bases and J by 0 bases, 5 bases remained unmatched. The CDR3 has 16 residues. The germline gives CDR1 SGHNT, CDR2 YYREEE (reference sequence). The CDR3 sequence is CASSLDPGGYQETQYF. CDR3 bases: TGTGCCAGCAGCTTGGACCCGGGGGGTTACCAAGAGACCCAGTACTTC.

The V call is TRBV11-3, the J call TRBJ1-1; D is ambiguous. There are 14 residues in the CDR3. Deletions cut 8 bases from V and 11 bases from J, with 24 bases between. The germline gives CDR1 SGHNT, CDR2 YENEEA. In nucleotides, the CDR3 is TGTGCCAGCGCGGCAAACCCCGGCGGTCGTGGCGCTTTCTTT. It codes for CASAANPGGRGAFF.

This rearrangement joins TRBV7-3 to TRBJ2-3, with D uncertain. There are 13 residues in the CDR3. Trimming removed 3 bases from V and 2 bases from J, with 6 bases in between. CDR1 SGHTA and CDR2 FQGTGA come from the germline V gene. The CDR3 reads CASSFSSTDTQYF. CDR3 DNA: TGTGCCAGCAGCTTCTCCTCCACAGATACGCAGTATTTT.

This chain connects TRBV6-4 to TRBJ1-4; tentatively, D is TRBD1 (5 bases). V was trimmed by 6 bases and J by 0 bases, leaving 11 bases between them. The CDR3 has 15 amino acids. The germline V gene has CDR1 MRHNA and CDR2 SNTAGT. CDR3 nucleotides: TGTGCCAGCAGATTACAGGCGGCAACTAATGAAAAACTGTTTTTT. This sequence encodes CASRLQAATNEKLFF.

This clone occurred a few times. The chain combines TRBV19 with TRBJ1-5; 8 bases line up with TRBD1. Germline trimming cut 5 bases from V and 0 bases from J; bases unmatched to any gene: 6. There are 16 residues in the CDR3. CDR1 LNHDA and CDR2 SQIVND come from the germline V gene (reference sequence). The CDR3 region is CASSDRGPYSNQPQHF. The CDR3 bases are TGTGCCAGTAGTGACAGGGGACCTTATAGCAATCAGCCCCAGCATTTT.

The V call is TRBV2, the J call TRBJ2-2; 8 bases are shared with TRBD1. The germline CDR1 and CDR2 sequences are SNHLY and FYNNEI. The junction had 8 bases not matched to a gene; V was cut back by 0 bases and J by 5 bases. CDR3 size: 17 residues. The CDR3, as DNA: TGTGCCAGCAGTGAAGCGCTAGGACAGGGCCAAACCGGGGAGCTGTTTTTT. This translates into CASSEALGQGQTGELFF. The variable domain in full, with the rest retrieved from reference TRBV2 and TRBJ2-2, is EPEVTQTPSHQVTQMGQEVILRCVPISNHLYFYWYRQILGQKVEFLVSFYNNEISEKSEIFDDQFSVERPDGSNFTLKIRSTKLEDSAMYFCASSEALGQGQTGELFFGEGSRLTVL.

The genes are TRBV11-3 and TRBJ1-1; D is unclear. The CDR3 is 18 amino acids. V gave up 1 base and J gave up 3 bases, with 21 bases separating them. Germline lookup yields CDR1 SGHNT and CDR2 YENEEA. CDR3 coding DNA: TGTGCCAGCAGCTTAGCCGGATTGTGGGGAGTTAAGGACACTGAAGCTTTCTTT. It codes for CASSLAGLWGVKDTEAFF.

V usage is TRBV30 and J usage is TRBJ2-1, with TRBD2 identical over 13 bases. Germline-derived CDR1 and CDR2 are GTSNPN and SVGIG (reference sequence). The junction had 4 bases not matched to a gene; V was cut back by 1 base and J by 4 bases. This CDR3 has 16 amino acids. The CDR3 here is CAWSAGTSGVYNEQFF. The CDR3 DNA is TGTGCCTGGAGTGCGGGGACTAGCGGGGTGTACAATGAGCAGTTCTTC.

The V call is TRBV4-1, the J call TRBJ2-3, with a tentative D call TRBD2 (6 bases). From germline, CDR1 is MGHRA and CDR2 YSYEKL. The CDR3 has 16 amino acids. V lost 0 bases and J lost 2, with 12 bases in between. Here the CDR3 DNA reads TGCGCCAGCAGCCAAGAGCTAGCGCGGGCCACAGATACGCAGTATTTT. Protein product: CASSQELARATDTQYF.